The sequence of this TCR beta chain was determined in a study of cytomegalovirus exposure and HLA in healthy donors (dated by TCRdb to about 2017). About the full investigation: An earlier analysis of roughly 610 of the donors reported roughly 300 Gb of sequence data and 117 million unique TCR beta sequences obtained from approximately 180 million T cells. An early release covering roughly 600 HLA-typed donors comprised about 320 gigabases of sequencing data and around 80 million unique TCR sequences. Of the roughly 400 genotyped donors, 80% to 90% were placed in the genetic ancestry cluster associated with self-reported Caucasian donors. The study was designed to test whether signatures of past pathogen exposure could be identified by cataloging public T cell receptors. The T cell repertoires of about 700 subjects were profiled by immunosequencing and related to cytomegalovirus serostatus. A separate validation cohort of roughly 120 different subjects was used in addition to the approximately 640-subject first cohort. High-throughput TCR immunosequencing, statistical association of individual TCRs with disease status, and machine learning were combined to predict cytomegalovirus infection status. In a later analysis, previously published TCR beta repertoires from several hundred donors were re-analyzed and high-resolution HLA genotyping was added so that TCR occurrence patterns could be studied. Rather than drawing on any new phenotypic data, the later analysis identified candidate immune exposures from TCR beta sequences and the way those sequences occurred across donors. In an earlier analysis of 500 to 650 of the donors, high-throughput TCR beta sequencing was used to judge whether each TCR beta V gene segment behaved as functional or pseudogenic. Alongside the repertoire data, information on donor age, sex, ethnicity and CMV serostatus was compiled. In a later genetic analysis, genome-wide SNP genotypes for 398 of the 666 donors were used, and that subset was treated as a discovery cohort. Every discovery cohort repertoire had been produced on one sequencing platform. Class I and class II HLA loci were covered by the typing at four-digit resolution. Typing coverage varied by locus: roughly 620-630 donors for A, B, C, DRB1 and DQB1; roughly 500 for DQA1; 606 for DPA1; under 490 for DPB1. A handful of DR-DQ haplotypes were handled as single units for association and clustering because linkage in the cohort was strong. Among roughly 400 genotyped donors of the cohort, an average of roughly 240,000 unique TCR beta nucleotide sequences were sequenced per donor, around 20% of them non-productive.

General study outcomes and caveats: The study listed 170 or so TCR beta chains as associated with cytomegalovirus. A few of the identified cytomegalovirus-associated TCR beta chains were confirmed in vitro to be specific for cytomegalovirus antigens. The cohort was sequenced for TCR beta chains only, and without alpha or paired-chain data the features that could be detected were limited. The earlier analysis of 587 of the donors excluded approximately 15 rarely observed V segments, including chromosome 9 orphons, because counts were too low. A later analysis found that most CMV-associated TCR beta chains appeared HLA-restricted, with HLA associations seemingly driven largely by CMV exposure. The sequencing pipeline was judged likely to have produced a cluster of highly shared sequence variants as a technical artifact. Specific HLA alleles were associated with 15,000 to 20,000 TCR beta sequences at a false discovery rate of 0.05 in a later analysis. The presence/absence analyses assumed that sequencing depth was roughly uniform across donors, and that assumption may not be true. A later genetic analysis associated a missense DCLRE1C variant with V-gene and J-gene trimming of TCR beta chains, and an independent cohort replicated the association. In a later analysis, TCR association rates were found to vary across HLA loci, with the most associated TCRs seen for DRB1 alleles and the fewest for HLA-C alleles. The 87-base-pair reads could not distinguish some IMGT-functional V segments, including TRBV6-2 and TRBV6-3, so those segments were excluded. In a later analysis, HLA-associated TCR beta chains were found to be more clonally expanded and to have lower generation probabilities than equally common non-associated chains. Assigning TCR associations to individual alleles was difficult when HLA alleles, especially DR and DQ, strongly co-occurred. Broadly in line with IMGT annotations, most TCR beta V segments showed up in productive rearrangements about 87% or about 30% of the time in an earlier analysis of under 700 of the donors. According to a later analysis, parvovirus B19, influenza, CMV and Epstein-Barr virus appeared linked to several top co-occurrence clusters. A further reported finding was that TCR beta sequences accurately predicted the HLA-A and HLA-B alleles for most subjects in the first cohort. HLA typing was unavailable for some donors at each locus, so association tests used only the typed subset. In a later genetic analysis, fewer N-insertions in productive TCRs were reported among donors in an Asian-associated ancestry cluster than the roughly 640-donor mean. Correlated functional status among segregating V segments might be attributable to linkage disequilibrium, but an unknown experimental factor could not be ruled out. CMV serostatus was the only immune exposure information available for the cohort. Cytomegalovirus status was reported to be diagnosed by the classifier with high specificity and sensitivity in both the original and validation cohorts. Across donors, most TCR sequences were observed very rarely, whereas some public TCRs were present in many individuals. It was suggested by the authors that the approach could potentially be generalized to other disease states and immunological phenotypes.

V drops 1 base and J drops 6 bases, leaving 10 bases in between. Reading from cysteine to phenylalanine, the CDR3 counts 14 amino acids. Of all the DNA, just the CDR3 is kept, 42 bases in frame from base 1. The germline V gene supplies CDR1 MDHEN and CDR2 SYDVKM. The cohort consisted of 600 to 700 healthy bone marrow donors. At the time of sampling, every cohort member was nominally healthy, though immune exposures that went unrecorded were likely present. The donor was CMV seropositive and was included in the group of 290 or so seropositive cohort members. Each donor provided a peripheral blood sample, and peripheral blood mononuclear cells were used for TCR beta sequencing. The Qiagen DNeasy Blood Extraction Kit was used to extract genomic DNA from the blood cell samples. This clone was counted a few times. No antigen is known for it. Qualities for individual bases were not recorded, and no much larger clone is one base off.

Library preparation employed the immunoSEQ multiplex PCR assay. A mixture of 60 forward primers for TCR Vbeta segments and 13 reverse primers for TCR Jbeta segments was used in the multiplex PCR. The CDR3 region of rearranged TCR beta genes was amplified from genomic DNA by a multiplex PCR assay. The amplified TCR beta libraries were sequenced on the Illumina HiSeq System as 87-base-pair reads. Under the source paper's analysis protocol: In a later analysis, 80 million or so unique TCR beta chains were counted across the 500 to 850 repertoires, and approximately 11 million of these chains were shared by at least two donors. A nearest-neighbor algorithm error-corrected the raw reads and collapsed the reads into unique sequences, merging closely related sequences to remove PCR and sequencing errors. To assign V, D and J gene segments, CDR3 sequences were aligned to IMGT reference sequences. For a sequence to be retained, at least a six-nucleotide match to both a V gene segment and a J gene segment was required. A rearrangement counted as productive if the CDR3 had no stop codons and remained in frame with V and J, and every other rearrangement counted as non-productive. Following IMGT convention, CDR3 was defined as the stretch from the second conserved V-encoded cysteine up to the conserved J-encoded phenylalanine. The earlier analysis of 587 of the donors excluded sequences that lacked an unambiguous match to a single V gene segment. An earlier analysis of roughly 590 of the donors called V segments functional above 56.7% productive rearrangements and segregating when the between-donor standard deviation exceeded 5%. To diagnose cytomegalovirus status from the catalog of TCR beta chain sequences, a statistical classification framework was built. In a later analysis, TCR nucleotide sequences were compared against IMGT/GENE-DB human TR gene sequences so that V and J genes could be assigned. A later analysis assigned CDR3 sequences and most-parsimonious VDJ recombination scenarios with the TCRdist pipeline. A later analysis defined each TCR beta chain by its CDR3 amino acid sequence plus V-gene family, and excluded reads lacking a unique V-gene family. A later analysis removed 500 to 600 highly shared, low-generation-probability nucleotide sequences to deal with suspected cross-contamination and a sequencing artifact. For each public chain, a later analysis derived a clonal expansion index from normalized ranks of inferred template counts within each repertoire. Generation probabilities in a later analysis came from a VDJ recombination model fitted to out-of-frame rearrangements, and those results were checked against IGoR. In a later analysis, hypergeometric tests were used to score TCR-TCR, TCR-HLA and TCR-CMV co-occurrence, with a repertoire-size bias correction applied to TCR pairs. To estimate false discovery rates, a later analysis permuted the HLA or CMV assignments 20 times. A later analysis grouped co-occurring TCRs with DBSCAN, adding TCRdist sequence similarity when clustering within HLA-allele-positive subsets. Repertoires with fewer than 30,000 or more than 120,000 public chains, plus five repertoires with anomalous nucleotide sharing, were excluded from co-occurrence clustering. The immuneACCESS repertoire file appears here via TCRdb, limited to in-frame rearrangements. These files lack a portion of the clones; in checked studies, under half of the deficit traces to unresolved V genes, and the cause of the others is not known. The DNA gave D and trimming, while V, J and clone size come from that table. Within this sample are under 300,000 clones, with almost 85% of them counted one time only. The biggest ten clones account for roughly 2% of the sample.

The TCR sequence derives from a woman aged 40 to 49 in good health and CMV-seropositive. The sequence links TRBV28 to TRBJ1-5; the D gene assignment is ambiguous. The sample was PBMCs. The DNA sequence is TGTGCCAGCAGTTTATCCTCCGGTAGTCAGCCCCAGCATTTT. Its amino acids are CASSLSSGSQPQHF.